Many counts were recorded for the clone carrying this T cell receptor (beta chain). The antigen remains undetermined. V lost 4 bases, J lost 5 bases, and 18 bases lay in between. CDR3 size: 15 residues. CDR1 is MGHRA, CDR2 YSYEKL, per germline. These data originate in a study of identical twins. Study results and limitations: Zero-insertion findings could be partly confounded by invariant cells (MAIT and iNKT cells). The models gave estimates that fell short of the out-of-frame TCR alpha sharing seen in monozygotic twins.

A single record per CDR3 protein comes from TCRdb applying MiXCR to the 5' RACE reads. This table has more than 650,000 distinct CDR3 sequences, roughly 6.2% appearing once. V is TRBV4-1 and J is TRBJ2-7, with D possibly called TRBD1 or TRBD2 (6 bases each). The sequenced material came from naive T cells sorted from blood. This TCR was recovered from a man aged 18 to 35 in good health. The CDR3 bases are TGCGCCAGCAGCCGGTCAACCCAGGGGAGGAACGAGCAGTACGTC. Protein product: CASSRSTQGRNEQYV.